Listed below are T cell receptor beta chains from one sample, sequenced in a study of Ad26.COV2.S vaccination and SARS-CoV-2 variants. Profiled with immunoSEQ multiplex PCR; TCRdb holds only in-frame clones, not every one. The sample gives 300,000 to 400,000 clones, 70% to 90% of which show up once; under 2.5% is in the top ten. The material sequenced was peripheral blood, taken in a trial of Ad26.COV2.S vaccine versus placebo. The receptors originated from a person aged 18-65 years who received the Ad26.COV2.S COVID-19 vaccine or a placebo. CDR3s include the opening cysteine and the closing phenylalanine or tryptophan. A D gene is named only where the DNA matches it firmly. Only some rows state a clone size, as once, few, many or a class for expanded clones.

j_call d_call v_call clone_size cdr3_aa cdr3_nt
TRBJ1-5 NA TRBV6-6 NA CASKQGDQPQHF TGTGCCAGCAAACAGGGTGATCAGCCCCAGCATTTT
TRBJ1-2 NA TRBV18 NA CASSPTEGYGYTF TGTGCCAGCTCACCAACCGAGGGGTATGGCTACACCTTC
TRBJ2-7 TRBD1 TRBV14 NA CASSRQGIGSYEQYF TGTGCCAGCAGTCGACAGGGAATTGGATCCTACGAGCAGTACTTC
TRBJ1-5 NA TRBV4-2 NA CASSQDLGFSQPQHF TGTGCCAGCAGCCAAGATCTAGGTTTTTCGCAGCCCCAGCATTTT
TRBJ1-2 TRBD1 TRBV5-1 NA CASTSTGTEYGYTF TGCGCCAGCACTTCTACCGGGACAGAGTATGGCTACACCTTC
TRBJ1-5 NA TRBV28 NA CASSLRFQPQHF TGTGCCAGCAGTTTACGATTCCAGCCCCAGCATTTT
TRBJ2-2 NA TRBV4-2 few CASSRHESNTGELFF TGTGCCAGCAGCCGACATGAATCGAACACCGGGGAGCTGTTTTTT
TRBJ2-1 NA TRBV7-9 NA CASSPRVRASFNEQFF TGTGCCAGCAGCCCAAGGGTGCGGGCCAGCTTCAATGAGCAGTTCTTC
TRBJ2-5 NA TRBV6-1 NA CASSERFPETQYF TGTGCCAGCAGTGAGAGGTTTCCAGAGACCCAGTACTTC
TRBJ1-5 TRBD1 TRBV5-8 NA CASSWTGLGNQPQHF TGTGCCAGCAGCTGGACAGGGCTTGGCAATCAGCCCCAGCATTTT
TRBJ2-1 TRBD1 TRBV11-3 NA CASSLEVGQGLNEQFF TGTGCCAGCAGCTTAGAGGTGGGACAGGGATTAAATGAGCAGTTCTTC
TRBJ2-5 TRBD2 TRBV24-1 NA CATSDPASGGQETQYF TGTGCCACCAGTGATCCGGCTAGCGGGGGTCAAGAGACCCAGTACTTC
TRBJ2-7 NA TRBV29-1 NA CSAVVELVHEQYF TGCAGCGCCGTAGTCGAACTTGTCCACGAGCAGTACTTC
TRBJ2-5 NA TRBV12-3/TRBV12-4 NA CARPGHHEETQYF TGTGCCCGCCCGGGGCACCACGAAGAGACCCAGTACTTC
TRBJ2-2 NA TRBV9 NA CASSAYSNTGELFF TGTGCCAGCAGCGCCTACAGTAACACCGGGGAGCTGTTTTTT
TRBJ2-7 NA TRBV3-1/TRBV3-2 once CASSQYTGLEQYF TGTGCCAGCAGCCAGTATACAGGGCTCGAACAGTACTTC
TRBJ1-2 NA TRBV27 NA CASSQNPGQLYYGYTF TGTGCCAGCAGCCAAAATCCGGGACAACTATACTATGGCTACACCTTC
TRBJ2-1 TRBD2 TRBV5-1 NA CASSSGLAGRNEQFF TGCGCCAGCAGCTCAGGACTAGCGGGGAGGAATGAGCAGTTCTTC
TRBJ2-7 NA TRBV23-1 NA CASSQSYRAVPREQYF TGCGCCAGCAGTCAATCGTACAGGGCGGTTCCCCGCGAGCAGTACTTC
TRBJ2-2 NA TRBV7-2 NA CASSFAGSNTGELFF TGTGCCAGCAGCTTCGCAGGGTCGAACACCGGGGAGCTGTTTTTT
TRBJ1-1 NA TRBV7-8 NA CASSLALGANTEAFF TGTGCCAGCAGCTTAGCGCTGGGGGCGAACACTGAAGCTTTCTTT
TRBJ1-3 NA TRBV15 NA CATSPRTANTIYF TGTGCCACCAGCCCTAGGACAGCTAACACCATATATTTT
TRBJ1-6 NA TRBV15 NA CATSRDQGNSPLHF TGTGCCACCAGCAGAGATCAGGGGAATTCACCCCTCCACTTT
TRBJ2-3 TRBD1 TRBV7-3 NA CASSQGTADTQYF TGTGCCAGCAGCCAAGGGACAGCAGATACGCAGTATTTT
TRBJ2-7 NA TRBV5-1 once CASSLVAYEQYF TGCGCCAGCAGCTTGGTTGCGTACGAGCAGTACTTC
TRBJ1-3 NA TRBV19 NA CASGKRLTSSGNTIYF TGTGCCAGTGGGAAGAGGCTGACAAGCTCTGGAAACACCATATATTTT
TRBJ2-1 TRBD2 TRBV5-1 NA CASSFWGGGSSYNEQFF TGCGCCAGCAGCTTTTGGGGCGGGGGGAGCTCCTACAATGAGCAGTTCTTC
TRBJ2-7 NA TRBV6-5 once CASSRSRDYEQYF TGTGCCAGCTCCCGCAGCCGGGACTACGAGCAGTACTTC
TRBJ1-4 NA TRBV19 NA CASSPIRGATNEKLFF TGTGCCAGTAGTCCCATTAGAGGGGCAACTAATGAAAAACTGTTTTTT
TRBJ1-2 NA TRBV29-1 NA CSDQDSYGYTF TGCAGCGACCAGGACAGTTATGGCTACACCTTC
TRBJ2-2 TRBD1 TRBV9 NA CASSVVQGATGELFF TGTGCCAGCAGCGTAGTTCAGGGGGCGACCGGGGAGCTGTTTTTT
TRBJ1-3 NA TRBV3-1/TRBV3-2 few CASSDDRASGNTIYF TGTGCCAGCAGCGACGACAGAGCCTCTGGAAACACCATATATTTT
TRBJ2-3 NA TRBV9 NA CASSTRGRGTDTQYF TGTGCCAGCAGCACCCGGGGCAGGGGCACAGATACGCAGTATTTT
TRBJ2-2 NA TRBV3-1/TRBV3-2 NA CASSLRTGKGGELFF TGTGCCAGCAGCCTTAGAACAGGGAAAGGCGGGGAGCTGTTTTTT
TRBJ2-3 TRBD2 TRBV9 once CASSIPGGGATDTQYF TGTGCCAGCAGCATCCCCGGCGGGGGGGCTACAGATACGCAGTATTTT
TRBJ1-2 TRBD1 TRBV11-3 NA CASSLVGRGPGGYTF TGTGCCAGCAGCTTAGTGGGCAGGGGGCCCGGCGGCTACACCTTC
TRBJ2-3 TRBD2 TRBV12-5 NA CASGTGLAGGTDTQYF TGTGCTAGTGGTACGGGACTAGCGGGGGGGACAGATACGCAGTATTTT
TRBJ1-2 NA TRBV10-3 NA CAIRSAERARDGYTF TGTGCCATCAGGTCGGCGGAACGGGCTAGAGATGGCTACACCTTC
TRBJ1-2 NA TRBV27 NA CASSLYGGDYGYTF TGTGCCAGCAGTTTATACGGGGGGGACTATGGCTACACCTTC
TRBJ2-1 NA TRBV6-1 NA CASSEQGLNEQFF TGTGCCAGCAGTGAGCAGGGTCTCAATGAGCAGTTCTTC
TRBJ1-2 TRBD1 TRBV5-4 NA CASRPAQDRDSYGYTF TGTGCCAGCAGGCCCGCGCAGGACCGGGACAGCTATGGCTACACCTTC
TRBJ1-1 NA TRBV5-6 NA CASSFTGRDTEAFF TGTGCCAGCAGCTTTACAGGGCGGGACACTGAAGCTTTCTTT
TRBJ1-5 NA TRBV21-1 NA CASSKGRGDRVKPQHF TGTGCCAGCAGCAAAGGAAGGGGTGACAGGGTGAAGCCCCAGCATTTT
TRBJ2-7 NA TRBV12-5 once CASALPIPYEQYF TGTGCTAGTGCCCTCCCCATACCCTACGAGCAGTACTTC
TRBJ2-1 TRBD1 TRBV15 NA CATSKGQGKDEQFF TGTGCCACCAGCAAGGGACAGGGGAAGGATGAGCAGTTCTTC
TRBJ1-5 NA TRBV15 NA CATAASNQPQHF TGTGCCACCGCGGCAAGCAATCAGCCCCAGCATTTT
TRBJ1-5 NA TRBV5-4 NA CASSPGQEGPQHF TGTGCCAGCAGCCCGGGCCAGGAGGGGCCCCAGCATTTT
TRBJ2-1 NA TRBV29-1 NA CSVEPPTGLMQFF TGCAGCGTTGAACCCCCGACAGGTTTAATGCAGTTCTTC
TRBJ1-1 TRBD1 TRBV6-5 once CASSKRQGNTEAFF TGTGCCAGCAGTAAACGACAGGGAAACACTGAAGCTTTCTTT
TRBJ1-2 NA TRBV19 NA CASSIGSYYGYTF TGTGCCAGTAGTATCGGGTCTTACTATGGCTACACCTTC
TRBJ2-3 TRBD1 TRBV18 NA CASSSGTGGADTQYF TGTGCCAGCTCATCAGGGACAGGGGGTGCAGATACGCAGTATTTT
TRBJ1-2 NA TRBV5-1 NA CASSFRGAFSGYTF TGCGCCAGCAGCTTTCGGGGGGCGTTCAGTGGCTACACCTTC
TRBJ2-5 TRBD1 TRBV30 NA CAWRVRGAGGSATQYF TGTGCCTGGAGGGTACGTGGGGCAGGGGGCTCGGCGACCCAGTACTTC